The T cell receptor beta chain described here comes from a study of CD4 T cells in relation to SARS-CoV-2 and coronaviruses. Whole-study context: PBMCs were cultured with antigen for 10 days before TCR beta sequencing. Study results and limitations: Compared with monoreactive clones, crossreactive clones showed significantly weaker SARS-CoV-2 expansion. Samples before the pandemic and after infection were not matched within any donor.

CD4+ T cells from unexposed donors were obtained before the COVID-19 pandemic (2011-2018). After about 10 days of culture, CD4+ T cells were isolated. Unexposed-donor CD4+ T cells were probed with SARS-CoV-2 S/N and four cold-coronavirus spikes, cells permitting. This table comes from immunoSEQ multiplex PCR, and its TCRdb copy is limited to in-frame clones, with some not included. The data show approximately 30,000 clones, 74% seen once. As concerns this clone: Its antigen is as yet unknown.

The receptor's source is a human donor in good health. Sequenced material: CD4+ T cells from PBMCs, cultured in vitro.

The CDR3 bases are TGTGCCATCAGTGACCAACGACAGGGTCGGACTGAAGCTTTCTTT. This gives the protein CAISDQRQGRTEAFF. V and J are TRBV10-3 and TRBJ1-1; 7 positions agree with TRBD1. The germline gives CDR1 ENHRY, CDR2 SYGVKD. The CDR3 spans 15 residues. After removal of 3 bases from V and 5 bases from J, the junction contained 9 bases not matched to a gene.